One and the same sample provided the 29 T cell receptor beta chains below, sequenced in a study of blood T cell repertoires in COVID-19. Sequencing was performed with immunoSEQ multiplex PCR; in TCRdb, only in-frame clones are kept and a portion is missing. The table shows under 350,000 clones, with roughly nine tenths occurring only once. The specimen was peripheral blood. These receptors originate from a woman aged 25 to 39 with COVID-19, enrolled during active disease.

The chain joins TRBV7-7 to TRBJ2-5; D is perhaps TRBD1 (5 bases). Trimming stripped 3 bases from V and 5 bases from J, with 19 bases between. The CDR3 has 16 amino acids. The germline gives CDR1 SSHAT, CDR2 FNYEAQ (reference sequence). The CDR3 DNA reads TGTGCCAGCAGCTTCGGACAAGCGTACGCCGGCGAGACCCAGTACTTC. Its translation is CASSFGQAYAGETQYF.

This chain uses TRBV19 with TRBJ1-2; D is unresolved. The germline CDR1 and CDR2 sequences are LNHDA and SQIVND (reference sequence). The length of the CDR3 is 13 residues. Trimming pared 4 bases from V and 8 bases from J, leaving 14 bases between. For the CDR3, the DNA is TGTGCCAGTAGTACAAGAGCAGGCGGGGGCTACACCTTC. Its translation: CASSTRAGGGYTF. Together with reference TRBV19 and TRBJ1-2, the CDR3 gives the full variable domain: DGGITQSPKYLFRKEGQNVTLSCEQNLNHDAMYWYRQDPGQGLRLIYYSQIVNDFQKGDIAEGYSVSREKKESFPLTVTSAQKNPTAFYLCASSTRAGGGYTFGSGTRLTVV.

The chain combines TRBV2 with TRBJ2-2; a possible D gene is TRBD1 (5 bases). The CDR3 consists of 15 residues. Trimming took off 2 bases at V and 4 bases at J, with 11 bases between the two ends. CDR1 and CDR2 from the germline V gene are SNHLY and FYNNEI. The CDR3, as DNA: TGTGCCAGCAGTGAATGGCAGGGTAGCACCGGGGAGCTGTTTTTT. Translating gives CASSEWQGSTGELFF. The entire variable domain, with the rest obtained from reference TRBV2 and TRBJ2-2, is as follows: EPEVTQTPSHQVTQMGQEVILRCVPISNHLYFYWYRQILGQKVEFLVSFYNNEISEKSEIFDDQFSVERPDGSNFTLKIRSTKLEDSAMYFCASSEWQGSTGELFFGEGSRLTVL.

The rearrangement uses TRBV3-1 (or the pseudogene TRBV3-2) and TRBJ1-2; D gene ambiguous. Trimming removed 8 bases from V and 8 bases from J, with 15 bases in between. The CDR3 contains 12 residues. Germline values: CDR1 LGHDT, CDR2 YNNKEL (reference sequence). The CDR3 spells CASHARIGGYTF. DNA of the CDR3: TGTGCCAGCCACGCGCGGATCGGGGGCTACACCTTC.

V and J are TRBV6-2 or TRBV6-3 and TRBJ2-1; TRBD2 is a possible D gene (7 bases). V was clipped by 3 bases and J by 3 bases, with 12 bases between them. CDR3 size: 15 residues. Germline CDR1 is MNHEY and CDR2 is SVGEGT. For the CDR3, the DNA is TGTGCCAGCAGTTATGGGGGAGGGGGCTACAATGAGCAGTTCTTC. Its translation is CASSYGGGGYNEQFF.

A single count supports this clone. The chain joins TRBV7-9 to TRBJ1-6, with 9 bases lining up with TRBD1. The J segment lost 6 bases and the V segment lost 1 base, leaving 1 base of the junction unmatched. The CDR3 is 15 amino acids. Germline CDR1 reads SEHNR; CDR2 reads FQNEAQ (reference sequence). The CDR3 coding sequence is TGTGCCAGCAGCTTAGGGACAGGGGCTAATTCACCCCTCCACTTT. This sequence encodes CASSLGTGANSPLHF.

The chain joins TRBV6-6 to TRBJ1-4, with TRBD1 matching over 7 bases. The ends lost 6 bases at V and 8 bases at J; junction bases unmatched: 12. The CDR3 has 15 amino acids. Germline CDR1 is MNHNY and CDR2 is SVGAGI (reference sequence). The CDR3 loop is CASRPWGQLEEKLFF. The CDR3 region has the DNA TGTGCCAGCAGACCTTGGGGACAGCTTGAGGAAAAACTGTTTTTT.

V is TRBV25-1 and J is TRBJ2-7; 9 bases align to TRBD1. Germline values: CDR1 MGHDK, CDR2 SYGVNS. The CDR3 length is 11 residues. V lost 2 bases and J lost 12; bases outside the gene matches: 2. The CDR3 DNA reads as TGTGCCAGCAGTGAAGGGACAGGGTCGTACTTC. Protein: CASSEGTGSYF.

The chain has TRBV5-1 and TRBJ2-7; 13 positions agree with TRBD2. This CDR3 region has 17 residues. Germline V gene data show CDR1 as SGHRS and CDR2 as YFSETQ. Losses at the gene ends were 3 bases for V and 3 bases for J; bases not matched to a gene: 9. The CDR3 coding sequence is TGCGCCAGCAGCTCGGGGACTAGCGGGGACCCACGCTACGAGCAGTACTTC. It translates to CASSSGTSGDPRYEQYF. Combining the CDR3 with reference TRBV5-1 and TRBJ2-7 gives the whole variable domain KAGVTQTPRYLIKTRGQQVTLSCSPISGHRSVSWYQQTPGQGLQFLFEYFSETQRNKGNFPGRFSGRQFSNSRSEMNVSTLELGDSALYLCASSSGTSGDPRYEQYFGPGTRLTVT.

The V gene is TRBV3-1 (or the pseudogene TRBV3-2), the J gene TRBJ1-1; D is possibly TRBD1 (5 bases). Germline V gives CDR1 LGHDT, CDR2 YNNKEL (reference sequence). This CDR3 is built from 13 residues. V was clipped by 0 bases and J by 3 bases, with 5 bases between them. CDR3 bases: TGTGCCAGCAGCCAAGAAGGGGACACTGAAGCTTTCTTT. Encoded protein: CASSQEGDTEAFF.

The table lists this clone with a count of one. The chain carries TRBV18 and TRBJ1-2; TRBD1 is a possible D gene (5 bases). The CDR3 is made up of 13 amino acids. The germline V gene has CDR1 KGHSH and CDR2 LQKENI. V lost 3 bases to trimming and J lost 3 bases, with 8 bases between them. CDR3: CASSPGGYYGYTF. The CDR3 DNA sequence: TGTGCCAGCTCACCGGGGGGGTACTATGGCTACACCTTC.

The V call is TRBV12-3 or TRBV12-4, the J call TRBJ2-3, with D possibly matching TRBD2 (6 bases). The CDR3 totals 13 residues. V lost 2 bases and J 6 bases, leaving 9 bases between the germline ends. This chain's CDR3 is CASSLRDLDTQYF. The CDR3 nucleotides read TGTGCCAGCAGTTTACGGGACTTGGATACGCAGTATTTT.

J is TRBJ1-1 and V is TRBV5-4; unclear D gene. Germline V CDR1 and CDR2: SGHNT, YYREEE (reference sequence). Trimming removed 2 bases from V and 11 bases from J, with 13 bases in between. The CDR3 length is 12 residues. The CDR3 DNA reads as TGTGCCAGCAGCTTTCGGGGTCAGTCTGCTTTCTTT. Translating gives CASSFRGQSAFF. The variable domain in full, completed from reference TRBV5-4 and TRBJ1-1, reads ETGVTQSPTHLIKTRGQQVTLRCSSQSGHNTVSWYQQALGQGPQFIFQYYREEENGRGNFPPRFSGLQFPNYSSELNVNALELDDSALYLCASSFRGQSAFFGQGTRLTVV.

This clone was seen a handful of times. The sample contains more than one DNA sequence encoding this CDR3. This rearrangement joins TRBV5-1 to TRBJ1-1; 7 bases map to TRBD1. This CDR3 has 15 residues. Per the germline V gene, CDR1 is SGHRS and CDR2 is YFSETQ. The V segment lost 5 bases and the J segment 1 base; nucleotides outside the gene matches: 8. The CDR3 is CASSRGGSQNTEAFF. The CDR3 region has the DNA TGCGCCAGCAGTCGAGGGGGCAGTCAGAACACTGAAGCTTTCTTT.

The gene calls are TRBV18 and TRBJ2-6, with D uncertain. With 7 bases removed from V and 2 bases from J, the gap between germline ends came to 9 bases. Germline V gene sequence: CDR1 KGHSH, CDR2 LQKENI. The CDR3 loop spans 14 amino acids. The CDR3 nucleotides are TGTGCCAGCTTTGATGGCACTGGGGCCAACGTCCTGACTTTC. It specifies CASFDGTGANVLTF.

This chain links TRBV23-1 with TRBJ2-2, with TRBD2 matching 9 bases. TRBV23-1 is placed among ORFs of uncertain function. V shed 3 bases and J 4 bases; nucleotides not matched to a gene: 15. The CDR3 totals 19 residues. CDR3 sequence reads: CASSHIDGGGASGTGELFF. The CDR3 coding sequence is TGCGCCAGCAGTCATATTGACGGCGGGGGGGCCTCGGGCACCGGGGAGCTGTTTTTT.

A few counts support this clone. The rearrangement uses TRBV16 and TRBJ1-5; D unclear. Trimming removed 2 bases from V and 7 bases from J, with 15 bases in between. Germline V gene lookup returns CDR1 KGHSY and CDR2 FQNENV. This CDR3 is built from 15 residues. The CDR3 bases are TGTGCCAGCAGCCAACTATCCTTGGTGGGCCAGCCCCAGCATTTT. Translation gives CASSQLSLVGQPQHF.

This clone appeared a single time. The rearrangement links TRBV7-2 to TRBJ2-1; 12 bases agree with TRBD2. Germline lookup yields CDR1 SGHTA and CDR2 FQGNSA. The length of the CDR3 is 15 residues. Unmatched junction bases numbered 2, after V lost 5 bases and J lost 3 bases. In DNA form, the CDR3 reads TGTGCCAGCAGCCCTAGCGGGGGGGGCTACAATGAGCAGTTCTTC. This codes for CASSPSGGGYNEQFF.

The V and J genes are TRBV7-9 and TRBJ1-1; TRBD1 agrees at 7 bases. The CDR3 totals 15 residues. V trimming: 5 bases; J trimming: 5 bases; junction bases outside the gene matches: 11. The V gene's germline CDR1 is SEHNR and CDR2 FQNEAQ (reference sequence). The CDR3 protein is CASSDRTGSGTEAFF. The CDR3, as DNA: TGTGCCAGCAGCGACCGGACAGGTTCGGGGACTGAAGCTTTCTTT.

The chain has TRBV28 and TRBJ1-4; TRBD1 aligns across 11 bases. In germline, CDR1 is MDHEN, CDR2 SYDVKM. V shed 3 bases and J 8 bases; nucleotides not matched to a gene: 5. The CDR3 length is 15 residues. DNA of the CDR3: TGTGCCAGCAGTTTGTCCGGGACAGGGGGGGAAAAACTGTTTTTT. Its translation is CASSLSGTGGEKLFF.

The chain is built from TRBV27 and TRBJ1-5, with no clear D. Trimming cost V 0 bases and J 6 bases, with 6 bases left between them. The CDR3 contains 13 residues. Germline V gene data show CDR1 as MNHEY and CDR2 as SMNVEV (reference sequence). The CDR3 here is CASSLSRVQPQHF. The DNA for the CDR3 is TGTGCCAGCAGTTTATCGCGCGTTCAGCCCCAGCATTTT.

J is TRBJ1-1 and V is TRBV4-1; 7 nucleotides line up with TRBD1. Germline values: CDR1 MGHRA, CDR2 YSYEKL. Trimming cost V 4 bases and J 1 base; bases outside gene matches: 12. There are 17 residues in the CDR3. The CDR3, as DNA: TGCGCCAGCAGCCTGACGACCTTACAGGGGCGGAACACTGAAGCTTTCTTT. It codes for CASSLTTLQGRNTEAFF.

The chain joins TRBV14 to TRBJ2-5; D is ambiguous. Germline-derived CDR1 and CDR2 are SGHDN and FVKESK. Trimming left V 6 bases short and J 1 base short, with 9 bases between. This CDR3 is built from 13 residues. The CDR3 nucleotides are TGTGCCAGCAGAGAGGTCAGCCAAGAGACCCAGTACTTC. Amino acids: CASREVSQETQYF.

The genes are TRBV2 and TRBJ2-5; 7 nucleotides line up with TRBD2. This CDR3 comprises 19 residues. Germline V gene sequence: CDR1 SNHLY, CDR2 FYNNEI. V was clipped by 1 base and J by 5 bases; unmatched bases: 19. The CDR3 DNA follows: TGTGCCAGCAGTGAAGACCTTACGACAGCGTACTTGGGGGGGGAGACCCAGTACTTC. Residues: CASSEDLTTAYLGGETQYF.

The CDR3 here is CASSQVRQNYGYTF. CDR3 nucleotides: TGCGCCAGCAGCCAAGTGCGGCAAAACTATGGCTACACCTTC. The chain has TRBV4-1 and TRBJ1-2; D unclear. Germline V lookup: CDR1 MGHRA, CDR2 YSYEKL. Trimming removed 1 base from V and 2 bases from J, with 8 bases in between. The CDR3 extends over 14 amino acids.

Only a few counts were recorded for this clone. The chain recombines TRBV29-1 with TRBJ2-2; 7 bases are a match to TRBD2. The germline gives CDR1 SQVTM, CDR2 ANQGSEA. This CDR3 contains 12 residues. V dropped 7 bases and J dropped 6; count of bases not matched to a gene: 5. The CDR3 nucleotides are TGCAGCGCCACTAGCGTTGCCGGGGAGCTGTTTTTT. Protein: CSATSVAGELFF.

This clone showed up just once. The V and J genes are TRBV5-1 and TRBJ2-5, with a tentative D call TRBD2 (6 bases). Trimming removed 4 bases from V and 1 base from J, with 8 bases in between. The germline V gene encodes CDR1 SGHRS and CDR2 YFSETQ. The CDR3 has 13 residues. DNA of the CDR3: TGCGCCAGCAGCGACGGGAGCCAAGAGACCCAGTACTTC. Translation gives CASSDGSQETQYF. The whole variable domain, filled in from reference TRBV5-1 and TRBJ2-5, reads KAGVTQTPRYLIKTRGQQVTLSCSPISGHRSVSWYQQTPGQGLQFLFEYFSETQRNKGNFPGRFSGRQFSNSRSEMNVSTLELGDSALYLCASSDGSQETQYFGPGTRLLVL.

About this clone itself: Sequence at one end of the junction differs from germline and may be a read error. The rearrangement uses TRBV4-1 and TRBJ2-5, with 9 nucleotides matching TRBD1. CDR3 length: 16 residues. CDR1 MGHRA and CDR2 YSYEKL come from the germline V gene. The CDR3 coding sequence is TGCGCCAGCAGCAAAGACAGGGGGGAAGTACAAGAGACCCAGTACTTC. It codes for CASSKDRGEVQETQYF.

The genes are TRBV7-9 and TRBJ1-2, with D tentatively TRBD1 (5 bases). The CDR3 totals 14 residues. V was shortened by 7 bases and J by 8 bases, with 20 bases between the two germline ends. CDR1 and CDR2 (germline): SEHNR, FQNEAQ (reference sequence). The CDR3 here is CASTNPDAGLGYTF. The DNA for the CDR3 is TGTGCCAGCACCAACCCTGACGCAGGGTTAGGCTACACCTTC.